What follows is one T cell receptor (beta chain) and its context. Assay used: immunoSEQ multiplex PCR; TCRdb lists only in-frame clones, some missing. The sample records fewer than 200,000 clones, 65% to 80% being singletons. These data originate in a study of blood T cell repertoires in COVID-19. Overall study context: What the recovered Cohort 3 donors had was two negative PCRs, clearance, or symptom resolution. Nucleic acid was either cDNA or gDNA, and it came from T cells, B-cell-depleted T cells, or PBMCs.

Trimming took 2 bases from V and 4 from J; bases not matched to a gene: 9. Germline-derived CDR1 and CDR2 are SGHVS and FNYEAQ. The CDR3 is 17 amino acids. The source of this sequence is a woman aged 65 to 85 in a cohort exposed to, infected with or recovered from COVID-19 (not recorded which). The V call is TRBV7-6, the J call TRBJ2-5, with 11 bases lining up with TRBD2. Sequenced: PBMCs or T cells enriched from blood (not recorded which). The CDR3 loop reads CASSLNPGLAGGETQYF. The CDR3 nucleotides are TGTGCCAGCAGCTTAAACCCAGGGCTAGCGGGAGGAGAGACCCAGTACTTC.